Below, 24 T cell receptor beta chains from the same sample are listed, as sequenced in a study of T cell responses to AZD1222 COVID-19 vaccine. TCRdb's copy holds only in-frame clones and misses some; the assay was immunoSEQ multiplex PCR. Of 150,000 to 200,000 clones listed, 94% are singletons. Sample: peripheral blood, taken 28 days after the second AZD1222 dose. These receptors were taken from an adult who received the AZD1222 COVID-19 vaccine.

Only a few counts were recorded for this clone. The chain is built from TRBV5-1 and TRBJ2-1; D gene unclear. Trimming removed 7 bases at V and 2 bases at J, with 13 bases between. Germline V lookup: CDR1 SGHRS, CDR2 YFSETQ. The CDR3 loop spans 14 amino acids. CDR3 amino acids: CASSSGGAYNEQFF. The CDR3 DNA sequence: TGCGCCAGCTCATCAGGCGGAGCCTACAATGAGCAGTTCTTC.

This chain links TRBV4-2 with TRBJ2-7; 8 positions match TRBD2. Germline V gene data show CDR1 as LGHNA and CDR2 as YNFKEQ. J lost 4 bases, V lost 0 bases, and 14 bases had no gene match. This CDR3 spans 18 amino acids. CDR3 nucleotides: TGTGCCAGCAGCCAAGATGAAGGGGTGGCGGGAGGTCGTTACGAGCAGTACTTC. Translating it yields CASSQDEGVAGGRYEQYF.

The V call is TRBV12-3 or TRBV12-4, the J call TRBJ1-2; 10 nucleotides agree with TRBD1. Unmatched junction bases numbered 5, after V lost 6 bases and J lost 7 bases. CDR3 size: 13 residues. CDR3 residues: CASRSTGGRGYTF. The CDR3 region has the DNA TGTGCCAGCAGGTCGACAGGGGGCCGTGGCTACACCTTC.

The rearrangement joins TRBV5-6 to TRBJ1-5; D may be TRBD1 (5 bases). Germline V CDR1 and CDR2: SGHDT, YYEEEE. The CDR3 consists of 15 residues. The V end was cut by 4 bases, the J end by 7 bases, with 18 bases between. For the CDR3, the DNA is TGTGCCAGCAGCCTGGGGATTGGGGGGATGCAGCCCCAGCATTTT. Its protein product is CASSLGIGGMQPQHF. The full variable domain, its missing parts supplied by reference TRBV5-6 and TRBJ1-5, is DAGVTQSPTHLIKTRGQQVTLRCSPKSGHDTVSWYQQALGQGPQFIFQYYEEEERQRGNFPDRFSGHQFPNYSSELNVNALLLGDSALYLCASSLGIGGMQPQHFGDGTRLSIL.

V gene TRBV28 combines with J gene TRBJ2-6; no reliable D call. The CDR3 sequence is 14 residues long. Per germline, CDR1 MDHEN and CDR2 SYDVKM. V was clipped by 7 bases and J by 0 bases, with 7 bases between them. CDR3 DNA sequence: TGTGCCAGCACCAAGAGCTCTGGGGCCAACGTCCTGACTTTC. This codes for CASTKSSGANVLTF.

The J gene is TRBJ1-5, the V gene TRBV6-5, with D possibly being TRBD1 (5 bases). CDR3 length: 15 residues. The ends were cut back, 4 bases at V and 1 base at J, with 11 bases in the middle. In germline, CDR1 is MNHEY, CDR2 SVGAGI. The CDR3 DNA is TGTGCCAGCAGTTCTAACGGGGGAAGCAATCAGCCCCAGCATTTT. It translates to CASSSNGGSNQPQHF.

Concerning this clone: The identical CDR3 is also encoded by other nucleotide sequences in the sample. J is TRBJ1-2 and V is TRBV27, with 7 nucleotides matching TRBD1. The CDR3 contains 13 residues. Germline V gene lookup returns CDR1 MNHEY and CDR2 SMNVEV (reference sequence). The ends lost 3 bases at V and 4 bases at J; junction bases unmatched: 2. The CDR3 spells CASSFQGGYGYTF. The DNA for the CDR3 is TGTGCCAGCAGTTTCCAGGGGGGCTATGGCTACACCTTC.

The chain uses TRBV5-6 and TRBJ1-4; D is uncertain. The CDR3 covers 14 residues. V was pared by 1 base and J by 3 bases, with 7 bases between. CDR1 is SGHDT and CDR2 is YYEEEE in the germline V gene. The CDR3 region has the DNA TGTGCCAGCAGCTTGAGGAGCCCTAATGAAAAACTGTTTTTT. It codes for CASSLRSPNEKLFF.

The V and J genes are TRBV19 and TRBJ2-1, with D hard to call. The CDR3 is 13 residues long. Trimming took 4 bases from V and 6 from J, leaving 10 bases between them. In germline, CDR1 is LNHDA, CDR2 SQIVND (reference sequence). The CDR3 nucleotides read TGTGCCAGTAGTACTGTCAGACTCAATGAGCAGTTCTTC. Translating it yields CASSTVRLNEQFF.

V usage is TRBV25-1 and J usage is TRBJ2-1; D is unresolved. Germline assignment: CDR1 MGHDK and CDR2 SYGVNS. The CDR3 extends over 12 amino acids. Trimming stripped 4 bases from V and 9 bases from J, with 10 bases between. CDR3 DNA: TGTGCCAGCAGTGCCCAACTACGTGAGCAGTTCTTC. Encoded protein: CASSAQLREQFF.

The J gene is TRBJ1-5, the V gene TRBV7-2, with unresolved D. Germline CDR1 and CDR2: SGHTA and FQGNSA. The CDR3 runs 14 residues. V lost 0 bases, J lost 4 bases, and 7 bases lay in between. The CDR3 sequence is CASSLAVVNQPQHF. CDR3 nucleotides: TGTGCCAGCAGCTTAGCAGTCGTTAATCAGCCCCAGCATTTT. The full variable domain, completed using reference TRBV7-2 and TRBJ1-5, is GAGVSQSPSNKVTEKGKDVELRCDPISGHTALYWYRQSLGQGLEFLIYFQGNSAPDKSGLPSDRFSAERTGGSVSTLTIQRTQQEDSAVYLCASSLAVVNQPQHFGDGTRLSIL.

This rearrangement joins TRBV4-1 to TRBJ2-7; TRBD2 matches 15 bases. Germline values: CDR1 MGHRA, CDR2 YSYEKL. The CDR3 sequence is 17 residues long. V was pared by 0 bases and J by 7 bases, with 7 bases of the junction left unmatched. The CDR3 coding sequence is TGCGCCAGCAGCCAAGAGGATACGGGACTAGCGGGAGGTGAGCAGTACTTC. Amino acids: CASSQEDTGLAGGEQYF.

The rearrangement uses TRBV7-2 and TRBJ1-3; D ambiguous. The ends were cut back, 1 base at V and 0 bases at J, with 7 bases in the middle. The CDR3 has 15 amino acids. The germline V gene encodes CDR1 SGHTA and CDR2 FQGNSA. CDR3 sequence (DNA): TGTGCCAGCAGCTTAGGACCGAGCTCTGGAAACACCATATATTTT. Protein sequence: CASSLGPSSGNTIYF.

The chain's CDR3 is CASSQDSSGNIAYEQFF. The CDR3 DNA is TGTGCCAGCAGCCAAGATTCTAGCGGGAACATAGCCTATGAGCAGTTCTTC. The chain combines TRBV3-1 (or the pseudogene TRBV3-2) with TRBJ2-1, with 9 bases matching TRBD2. This CDR3 region has 17 residues. J gave up 8 bases and V 0 bases, and 11 bases lay outside the gene matches. Germline V lookup: CDR1 LGHDT, CDR2 YNNKEL (reference sequence).

This chain connects TRBV10-2 to TRBJ1-3, with D hard to call. Deletions cut 3 bases from V and 0 bases from J, with 6 bases between. The germline V gene has CDR1 WSHSY and CDR2 SAAADI. CDR3 length: 14 amino acids. CDR3 protein: CASSDVSSGNTIYF. CDR3 coding DNA: TGCGCCAGCAGTGACGTGAGCTCTGGAAACACCATATATTTT.

This rearrangement joins TRBV2 to TRBJ2-7; TRBD2 agrees at 10 bases. After removal of 3 bases from V and 1 base from J, the junction contained 3 bases not matched to a gene. CDR3 size: 15 residues. From germline, CDR1 is SNHLY and CDR2 FYNNEI. The CDR3 region has the DNA TGTGCCAGCAGTGATCTAGCGGGGGTTTCCTACGAGCAGTACTTC. Amino acid sequence: CASSDLAGVSYEQYF.

This clone was seen only once. The CDR3 sequence is CATRQGGSYEQYF. The DNA of the CDR3 is TGTGCCACAAGACAGGGTGGTTCCTACGAGCAGTACTTC. This sequence joins TRBV10-3 and TRBJ2-7, with 7 bases aligning to TRBD1. The CDR3 runs to 13 residues. The V gene's germline CDR1 is ENHRY and CDR2 SYGVKD. V lost 10 bases, J lost 1 base, and 7 bases stayed unmatched.

The V gene is TRBV5-4, the J gene TRBJ2-2; D is uncertain. The CDR3 sequence is 14 residues long. Trimming pared 0 bases from V and 6 bases from J, leaving 9 bases between. CDR1 and CDR2 (germline): SGHNT, YYREEE (reference sequence). The DNA of the CDR3 is TGTGCCAGCAGCTTGGAACAGTCGCCCGGGGAGCTGTTTTTT. Encoded protein: CASSLEQSPGELFF.

The rearrangement links TRBV30 to TRBJ2-7; the D gene is possibly TRBD1 (5 bases). The CDR3 is made up of 14 amino acids. V lost 2 bases and J lost 6, with 17 bases in between. The germline V gene encodes CDR1 GTSNPN and CDR2 SVGIG (reference sequence). DNA of the CDR3: TGTGCCTGGAGTACCGATGTAGGGGCTCGCGAGCAGTACTTC. It translates to CAWSTDVGAREQYF. Full variable domain (outside the CDR3, taken from reference TRBV30 and TRBJ2-7): SQTIHQWPATLVQPVGSPLSLECTVEGTSNPNLYWYRQAAGRGLQLLFYSVGIGQISSEVPQNLSASRPQDRQFILSSKKLLLSDSGFYLCAWSTDVGAREQYFGPGTRLTVT.

V gene TRBV19 combines with J gene TRBJ2-3, with D tentatively TRBD1 or TRBD2 (7 bases each). The CDR3 totals 13 residues. Germline CDR1 reads LNHDA; CDR2 reads SQIVND (reference sequence). With 11 bases removed from V and 4 bases from J, the gap between germline ends came to 16 bases. CDR3 nucleotide sequence: TGTGCCTCAGGGGGAGGGGTTCCAGATACGCAGTATTTT. As protein: CASGGGVPDTQYF.

V usage is TRBV5-4 and J usage is TRBJ2-7; 7 bases map to TRBD2. There are 15 residues in the CDR3. Germline V gene sequence: CDR1 SGHNT, CDR2 YYREEE (reference sequence). The trim removed 2 bases at V and 0 bases at J, leaving 5 bases unmatched. The CDR3 coding sequence is TGTGCCAGCAGCTTAGGCGGGAGCCCCTCCTACGAGCAGTACTTC. This gives the protein CASSLGGSPSYEQYF.

The chain is built from TRBV7-2 and TRBJ1-1; D is possibly TRBD1 (5 bases). This CDR3 is 14 amino acids long. Per the germline V gene, CDR1 is SGHTA and CDR2 is FQGNSA. Trimming shortened V by 2 bases and J by 1 base, and 8 bases separated the two germline ends. The CDR3 is CASSLPRGNTEAFF. The CDR3 DNA follows: TGTGCCAGCAGCTTACCAAGGGGGAACACTGAAGCTTTCTTT.

V is TRBV5-5 and J is TRBJ2-7; TRBD2 matches at 11 bases. Per the germline V gene, CDR1 is SGHKS and CDR2 is YYEKEE (reference sequence). Losses at the gene ends were 4 bases for V and 0 bases for J; bases not matched to a gene: 3. The CDR3 length is 15 residues. The CDR3 region has the DNA TGTGCCAGCAGCGTGGGACTAGCGGTCTCCTACGAGCAGTACTTC. Translation gives CASSVGLAVSYEQYF.

The V call is TRBV28, the J call TRBJ1-2, with a weak D call TRBD1 (6 bases). V was pared by 2 bases and J by 7 bases, with 11 bases between. Germline V gene lookup returns CDR1 MDHEN and CDR2 SYDVKM. The CDR3 has 13 amino acids. The CDR3 loop reads CASSLPGAGGYTF. CDR3 nucleotide sequence: TGTGCCAGCAGTTTACCGGGGGCGGGTGGCTACACCTTC.